Presented here are 7 T cell receptor beta chains from one specimen sequenced in a study of T cell repertoires in cytomegalovirus infection. TCRdb analysed the reads with MiXCR anew, one entry per CDR3 protein. The sample carries hundreds of thousands of distinct CDR3 sequences, approximately 40% recorded once. The source material was PBMCs. These receptors originate from a human donor in good health (CMV status not recorded). Some clones in this sample may be carry-over from other donors' samples.

This clonotype was found a few times. The rearrangement links TRBV7-2 to TRBJ2-1; 10 bases align to TRBD1. Germline lookup yields CDR1 SGHTA and CDR2 FQGNSA. Trimming at V came to 4 bases and at J to 9 bases, leaving 9 bases not matched to a gene. The CDR3 is 15 amino acids. The CDR3 here is CASSSATGGTGEQFF. CDR3 coding DNA: TGTGCCAGCAGCTCCGCGACAGGGGGCACGGGTGAGCAGTTCTTC.

The table lists this clonotype with a few counts. The V gene is TRBV7-9, the J gene TRBJ1-5; possibly TRBD1 for D (6 bases). V was cut by 10 bases and J by 2 bases, with 12 bases left in between. This CDR3 comprises 13 residues. Germline loops: CDR1 SEHNR, CDR2 FQNEAQ (reference sequence). The CDR3 DNA follows: TGTGCCACGGGGTCAGGGGGCAATCAGCCCCAGCATTTT. It yields the protein CATGSGGNQPQHF.

This clonotype was seen a handful of times. The chain is built from TRBV14 and TRBJ1-3; D is possibly TRBD1 (5 bases). CDR1 is SGHDN and CDR2 is FVKESK in the germline V gene. Trimming cost V 1 base and J 0 bases, with 16 bases left between them. CDR3 length: 18 amino acids. The CDR3, as DNA: TGTGCCAGCAGCCAAGCCGAGTTCGAGGGGAGCTCTGGAAACACCATATATTTT. The encoded protein is CASSQAEFEGSSGNTIYF.

The chain has TRBV7-2 and TRBJ2-7; 9 bases align to TRBD2. The germline V gene encodes CDR1 SGHTA and CDR2 FQGNSA. The CDR3 is 15 residues long. Germline trimming cut 4 bases from V and 2 bases from J; bases unmatched to any gene: 6. The CDR3 coding sequence is TGTGCCAGCAGCTCCTACGCGGGAGGGGCCTACGAGCAGTACTTC. Amino acid sequence: CASSSYAGGAYEQYF.

V is TRBV19 and J is TRBJ2-1, with TRBD2 matching 7 bases. This CDR3 is built from 14 residues. Trimming cost V 3 bases and J 9 bases; bases outside gene matches: 8. Germline CDR1 and CDR2: LNHDA and SQIVND (reference sequence). The CDR3 DNA reads as TGTGCCAGTAGTATCACCAGCGGGAACGGTGAGCAGTTCTTC. Amino acids: CASSITSGNGEQFF.

This clonotype was picked up a small number of times. The rearrangement joins TRBV6-1 to TRBJ2-7; 8 positions match TRBD1. Trimming took 4 bases from V and 3 from J; bases not matched to a gene: 5. Germline V gives CDR1 MNHNS, CDR2 SASEGT. The CDR3 runs 14 residues. CDR3 bases: TGTGCCAGCAGTGGACAGGGGATTTACTACGAGCAGTACTTC. The encoded protein is CASSGQGIYYEQYF.

This clonotype has at least ten counts. V and J are TRBV7-8 and TRBJ2-7; D gene uncertain. V was trimmed by 5 bases and J by 3 bases, leaving 2 bases between them. The CDR3 contains 10 residues. Germline V gene sequence: CDR1 SGHVS, CDR2 FQNEAQ. The CDR3 protein is CASSNYEQYF. Written as DNA, the CDR3 is TGTGCCAGCAGCAACTACGAGCAGTACTTC.